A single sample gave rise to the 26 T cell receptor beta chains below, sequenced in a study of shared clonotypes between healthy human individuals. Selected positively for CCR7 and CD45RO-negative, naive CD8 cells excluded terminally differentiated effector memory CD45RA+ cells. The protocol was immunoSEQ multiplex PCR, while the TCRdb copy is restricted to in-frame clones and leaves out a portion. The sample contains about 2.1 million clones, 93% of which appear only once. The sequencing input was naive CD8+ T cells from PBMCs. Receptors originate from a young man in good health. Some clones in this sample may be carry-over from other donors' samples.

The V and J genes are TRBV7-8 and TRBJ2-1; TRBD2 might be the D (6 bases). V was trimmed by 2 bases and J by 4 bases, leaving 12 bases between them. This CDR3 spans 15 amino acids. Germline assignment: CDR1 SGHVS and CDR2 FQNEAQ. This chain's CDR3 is CASSLTSPVYNEQFF. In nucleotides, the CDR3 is TGTGCCAGCAGCTTAACTAGCCCGGTTTACAATGAGCAGTTCTTC.

The CDR3 nucleotides read TGTGCCAGCAGTCCCGGACAGGCGAACACCGGGGAGCTGTTTTTT. Protein sequence: CASSPGQANTGELFF. The chain has TRBV6-5 and TRBJ2-2; 7 nucleotides align to TRBD1. CDR3 size: 15 residues. Germline CDR1 MNHEY, CDR2 SVGAGI. After removal of 5 bases from V and 0 bases from J, the junction contained 3 bases not matched to a gene.

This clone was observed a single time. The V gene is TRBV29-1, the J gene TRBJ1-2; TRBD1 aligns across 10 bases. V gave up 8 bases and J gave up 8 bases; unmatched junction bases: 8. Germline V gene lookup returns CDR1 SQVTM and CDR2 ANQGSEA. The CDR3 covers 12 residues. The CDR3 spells CSSGQGTSGYTF. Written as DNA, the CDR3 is TGCAGCTCGGGACAGGGGACCAGCGGCTACACCTTC.

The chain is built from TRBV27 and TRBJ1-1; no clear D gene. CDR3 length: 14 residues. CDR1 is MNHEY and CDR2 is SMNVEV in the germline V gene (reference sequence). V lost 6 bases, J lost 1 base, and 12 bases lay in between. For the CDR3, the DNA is TGTGCCAGCAGCCATTCACCTAAGAACACTGAAGCTTTCTTT. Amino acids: CASSHSPKNTEAFF.

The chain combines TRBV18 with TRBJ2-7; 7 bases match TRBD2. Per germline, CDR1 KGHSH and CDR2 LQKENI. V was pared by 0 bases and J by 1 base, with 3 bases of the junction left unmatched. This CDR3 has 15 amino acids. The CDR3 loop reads CASSPPLAESYEQYF. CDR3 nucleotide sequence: TGTGCCAGCTCACCACCCCTAGCGGAATCCTACGAGCAGTACTTC.

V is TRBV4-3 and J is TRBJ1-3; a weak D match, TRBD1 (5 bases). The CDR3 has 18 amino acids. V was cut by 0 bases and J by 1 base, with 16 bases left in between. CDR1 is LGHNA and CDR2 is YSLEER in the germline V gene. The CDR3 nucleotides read TGCGCCAGCAGCCAAGATCGGGGCCCGGCTGGTTCTGGAAACACCATATATTTT. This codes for CASSQDRGPAGSGNTIYF.

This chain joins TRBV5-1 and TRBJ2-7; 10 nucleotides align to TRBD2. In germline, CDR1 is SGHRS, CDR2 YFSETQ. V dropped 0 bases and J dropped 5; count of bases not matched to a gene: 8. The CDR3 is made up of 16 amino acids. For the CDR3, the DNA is TGCGCCAGCAGCTTGGGGCTAGCGGGAGAAGGTCACGAGCAGTACTTC. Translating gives CASSLGLAGEGHEQYF.

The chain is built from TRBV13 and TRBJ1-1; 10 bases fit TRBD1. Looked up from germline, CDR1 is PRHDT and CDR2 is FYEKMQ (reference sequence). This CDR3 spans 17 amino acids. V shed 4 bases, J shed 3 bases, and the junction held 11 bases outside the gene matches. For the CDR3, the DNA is TGTGCCAGCAGCTCACCCTGGGGGACAGGGGTTGACACTGAAGCTTTCTTT. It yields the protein CASSSPWGTGVDTEAFF.

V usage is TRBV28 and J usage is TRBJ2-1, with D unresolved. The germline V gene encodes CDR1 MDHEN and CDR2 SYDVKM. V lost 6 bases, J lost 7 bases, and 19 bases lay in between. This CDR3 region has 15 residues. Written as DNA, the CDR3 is TGTGCCAGCAGCTGGGTCGAGACGGTTAGAAATGAGCAGTTCTTC. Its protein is CASSWVETVRNEQFF.

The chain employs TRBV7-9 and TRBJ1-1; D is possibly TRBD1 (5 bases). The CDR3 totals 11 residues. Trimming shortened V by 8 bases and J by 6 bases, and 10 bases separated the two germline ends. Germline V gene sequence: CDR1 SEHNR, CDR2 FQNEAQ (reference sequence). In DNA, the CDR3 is TGTGCCAGCGGGGGGACGGCTGAAGCTTTCTTT. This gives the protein CASGGTAEAFF.

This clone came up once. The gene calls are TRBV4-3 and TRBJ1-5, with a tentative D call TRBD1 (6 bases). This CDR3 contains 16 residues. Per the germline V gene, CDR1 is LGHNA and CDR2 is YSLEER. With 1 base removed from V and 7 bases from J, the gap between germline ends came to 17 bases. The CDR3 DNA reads TGCGCCAGCAGCCAAGCGGTTGCGGGGGCTGGGCAGCCCCAGCATTTT. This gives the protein CASSQAVAGAGQPQHF.

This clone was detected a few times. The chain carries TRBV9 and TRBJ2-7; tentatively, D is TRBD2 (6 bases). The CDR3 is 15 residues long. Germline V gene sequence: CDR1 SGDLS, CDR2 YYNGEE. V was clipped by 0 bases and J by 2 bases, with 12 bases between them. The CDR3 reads CASSVGGTLTYEQYF. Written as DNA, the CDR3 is TGTGCCAGCAGCGTAGGCGGGACGCTTACCTACGAGCAGTACTTC.

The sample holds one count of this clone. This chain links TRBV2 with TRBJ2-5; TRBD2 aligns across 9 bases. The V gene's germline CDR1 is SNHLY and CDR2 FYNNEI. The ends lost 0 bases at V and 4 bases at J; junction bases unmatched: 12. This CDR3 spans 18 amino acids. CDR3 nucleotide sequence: TGTGCCAGCAGTGAAGCTGCGGGAGGGGGCCCTTATAGAGAGACCCAGTACTTC. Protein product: CASSEAAGGGPYRETQYF.

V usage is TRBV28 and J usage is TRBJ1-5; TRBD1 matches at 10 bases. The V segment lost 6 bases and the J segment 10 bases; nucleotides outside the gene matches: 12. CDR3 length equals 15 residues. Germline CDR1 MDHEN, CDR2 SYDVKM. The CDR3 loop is CASRRTGGTGNPQHF. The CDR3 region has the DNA TGTGCCAGCAGAAGGACAGGGGGTACGGGTAATCCCCAGCATTTT. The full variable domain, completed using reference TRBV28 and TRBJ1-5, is DVKVTQSSRYLVKRTGEKVFLECVQDMDHENMFWYRQDPGLGLRLIYFSYDVKMKEKGDIPEGYSVSREKKERFSLILESASTNQTSMYLCASRRTGGTGNPQHFGDGTRLSIL.

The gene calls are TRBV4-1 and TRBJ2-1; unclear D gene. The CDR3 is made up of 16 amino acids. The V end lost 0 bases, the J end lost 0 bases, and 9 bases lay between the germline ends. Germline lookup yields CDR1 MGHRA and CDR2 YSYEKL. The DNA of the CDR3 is TGCGCCAGCAGCCAAGACCAAGCGCTCTCCTACAATGAGCAGTTCTTC. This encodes CASSQDQALSYNEQFF.

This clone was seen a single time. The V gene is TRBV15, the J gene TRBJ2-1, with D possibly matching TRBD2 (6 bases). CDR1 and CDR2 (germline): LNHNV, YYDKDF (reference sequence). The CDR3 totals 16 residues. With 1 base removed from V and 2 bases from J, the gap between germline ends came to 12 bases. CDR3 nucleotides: TGTGCCACCAGCAGAGGTCAGGAGGGGACCTACAATGAGCAGTTCTTC. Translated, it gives CATSRGQEGTYNEQFF.

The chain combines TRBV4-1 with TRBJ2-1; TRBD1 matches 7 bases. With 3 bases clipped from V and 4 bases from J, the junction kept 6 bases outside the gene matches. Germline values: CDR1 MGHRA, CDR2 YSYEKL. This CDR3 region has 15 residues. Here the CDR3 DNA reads TGCGCCAGCAGCCAGGTACAGGGGACGTACAATGAGCAGTTCTTC. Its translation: CASSQVQGTYNEQFF.

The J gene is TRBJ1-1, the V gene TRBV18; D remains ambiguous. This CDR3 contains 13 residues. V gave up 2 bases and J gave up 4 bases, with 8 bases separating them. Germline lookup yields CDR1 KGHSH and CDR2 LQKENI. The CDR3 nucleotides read TGTGCCAGCTCACCAATAAGAACCACTGAAGCTTTCTTT. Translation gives CASSPIRTTEAFF.

The CDR3 nucleotides are TGCGCCAGCAGCTTCCTAGGGCAAAAAGCCGGGCCCCAAGGCCGCACAGATACGCAGTATTTT. It yields the protein CASSFLGQKAGPQGRTDTQYF. The chain couples TRBV5-1 to TRBJ2-3; D uncertain. The CDR3 has 21 residues. The ends were cut back, 2 bases at V and 1 base at J, with 29 bases in the middle. The germline V gene encodes CDR1 SGHRS and CDR2 YFSETQ.

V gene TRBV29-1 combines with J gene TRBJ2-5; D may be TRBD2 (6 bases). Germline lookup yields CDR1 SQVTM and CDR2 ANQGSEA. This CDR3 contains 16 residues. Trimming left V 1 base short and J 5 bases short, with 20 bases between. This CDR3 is CSVEGVESGPGETQYF. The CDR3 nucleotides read TGCAGCGTTGAAGGAGTTGAGAGCGGGCCTGGGGAGACCCAGTACTTC.

The CDR3 sequence is CSVEIWRPQRTYEQYF. As DNA, the CDR3 is TGCAGCGTTGAAATATGGCGGCCCCAAAGGACCTACGAGCAGTACTTC. The V gene is TRBV29-1, the J gene TRBJ2-7; D unresolved. The CDR3 consists of 16 residues. V lost 2 bases and J lost 2, with 19 bases in between. The germline gives CDR1 SQVTM, CDR2 ANQGSEA.

The CDR3 nucleotides read TGTGCCAGCAGCCCATCGGGAGGTAATGAGCAGTTCTTC. As protein: CASSPSGGNEQFF. The rearrangement uses TRBV2 and TRBJ2-1; 7 bases are a match to TRBD2. V shed 6 bases, J shed 7 bases, and the junction held 6 bases outside the gene matches. Germline-derived CDR1 and CDR2 are SNHLY and FYNNEI. The CDR3 is 13 amino acids.

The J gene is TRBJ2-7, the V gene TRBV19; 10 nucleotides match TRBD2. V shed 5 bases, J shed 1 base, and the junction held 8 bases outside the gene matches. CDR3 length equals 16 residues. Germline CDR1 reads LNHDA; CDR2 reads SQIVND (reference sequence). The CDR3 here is CASSPSSGSLSYEQYF. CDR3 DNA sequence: TGTGCCAGTAGTCCCTCTAGCGGGAGCCTGTCCTACGAGCAGTACTTC.

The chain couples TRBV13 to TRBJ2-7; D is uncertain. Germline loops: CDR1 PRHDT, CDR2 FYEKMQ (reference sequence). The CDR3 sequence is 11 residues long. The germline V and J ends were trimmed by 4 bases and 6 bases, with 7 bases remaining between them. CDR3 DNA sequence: TGTGCCAGCAGCTCCCCTCGCGAGCAGTACTTC. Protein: CASSSPREQYF.

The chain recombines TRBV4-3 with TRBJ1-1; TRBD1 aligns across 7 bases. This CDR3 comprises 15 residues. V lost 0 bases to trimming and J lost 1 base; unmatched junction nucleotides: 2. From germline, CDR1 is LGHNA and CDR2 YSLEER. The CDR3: CASSQDGTENTEAFF. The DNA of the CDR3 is TGCGCCAGCAGCCAAGATGGGACAGAGAACACTGAAGCTTTCTTT.

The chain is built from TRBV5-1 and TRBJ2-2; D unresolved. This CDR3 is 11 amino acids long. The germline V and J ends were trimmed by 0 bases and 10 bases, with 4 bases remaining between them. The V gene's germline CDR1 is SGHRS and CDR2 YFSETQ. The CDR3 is CASSLAVELFF. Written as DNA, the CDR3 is TGCGCCAGCAGCTTGGCAGTGGAGCTGTTTTTT.